The clone carrying this T cell receptor (beta chain) was seen repeatedly, ten times or more. Its antigen is not known. The authors built TCR beta libraries using iRepertoire HTBI primers and Arm-PCR of CDR3 regions. TCRdb re-called the multiplex PCR reads through MiXCR, storing one row per CDR3 protein. The table includes approximately 400,000 distinct CDR3 sequences, over 9.5% detected once. Time point reported: newly diagnosed GD, antithyroid drugs for less than 3 months. Scientists built the TCR library using RNA that was extracted from PBMCs. The data originate from a study of regulatory T cells in long-lasting Graves disease. General study results and limits: Whereas new patients shared 1,000 or so public clonotypes, persistent patients shared more, at a few thousand.

These same records also appear under a second study, on T cells in Graves' hyperthyroidism and ophthalmopathy. That report notes: Clinical symptoms, serum thyroxine, TRAb, thyroid ultrasound and orbital computed tomography established diagnosis. During a first-round RT-PCR of the TCR CDR3, the HTBI primer set was used. Blood held most thyroid clonotypes expanded above 0.001 frequency.

The source of this sequence is a woman younger than 35 with Graves disease. The sequencing used peripheral blood mononuclear cells (PBMCs), collected at new diagnosis, from a patient treated with antithyroid drugs.

The CDR3 DNA follows: TGTGCCAGCAAGCCCTCCTGGGGGTTCTCCTTTCAGGGGGAGACCCAGTACTTC. Protein product: CASKPSWGFSFQGETQYF. The V call is TRBV6-1, the J call TRBJ2-5, with a possible D match to TRBD1 (6 bases). The germline V gene encodes CDR1 MNHNS and CDR2 SASEGT. The ends were cut back, 7 bases at V and 5 bases at J, with 29 bases in the middle. The CDR3 is 18 residues long.